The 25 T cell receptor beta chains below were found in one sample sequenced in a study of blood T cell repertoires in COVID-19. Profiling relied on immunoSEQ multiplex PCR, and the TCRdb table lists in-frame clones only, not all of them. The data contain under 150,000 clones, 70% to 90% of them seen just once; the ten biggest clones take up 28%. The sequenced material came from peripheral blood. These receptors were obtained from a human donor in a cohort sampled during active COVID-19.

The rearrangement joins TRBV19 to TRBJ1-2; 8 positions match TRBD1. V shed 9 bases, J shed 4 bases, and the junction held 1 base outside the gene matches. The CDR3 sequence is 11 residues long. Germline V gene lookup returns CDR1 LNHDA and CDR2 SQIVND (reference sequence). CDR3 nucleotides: TGTGCCAGCACAGGGGGCTATGGCTACACCTTC. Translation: CASTGGYGYTF.

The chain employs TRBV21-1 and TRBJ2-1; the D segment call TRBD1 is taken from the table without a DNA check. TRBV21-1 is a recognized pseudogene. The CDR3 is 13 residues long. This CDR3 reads CASSKGAGNEQFF. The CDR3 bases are TGTGCCAGCAGCAAAGGGGCTGGGAATGAGCAGTTCTTC.

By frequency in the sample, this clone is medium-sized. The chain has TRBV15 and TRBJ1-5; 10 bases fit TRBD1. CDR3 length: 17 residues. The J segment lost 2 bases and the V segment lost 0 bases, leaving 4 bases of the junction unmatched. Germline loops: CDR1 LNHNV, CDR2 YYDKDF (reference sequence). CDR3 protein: CATSRDKGTGGNQPQHF. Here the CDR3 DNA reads TGTGCCACCAGCAGAGATAAAGGGACAGGGGGCAATCAGCCCCAGCATTTT.

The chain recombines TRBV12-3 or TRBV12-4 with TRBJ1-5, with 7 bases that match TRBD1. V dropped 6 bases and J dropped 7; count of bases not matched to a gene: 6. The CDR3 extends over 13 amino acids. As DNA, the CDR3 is TGTGCCAGCAGGCAGACAGGGAGGCAGCCCCAGCATTTT. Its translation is CASRQTGRQPQHF.

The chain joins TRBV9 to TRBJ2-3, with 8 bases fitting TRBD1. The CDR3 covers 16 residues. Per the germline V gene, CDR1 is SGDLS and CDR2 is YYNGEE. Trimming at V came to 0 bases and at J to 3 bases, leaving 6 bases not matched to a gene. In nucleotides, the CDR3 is TGTGCCAGCAGCGTAGAGGGTACAGGGGGGACAGATACGCAGTATTTT. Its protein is CASSVEGTGGTDTQYF.

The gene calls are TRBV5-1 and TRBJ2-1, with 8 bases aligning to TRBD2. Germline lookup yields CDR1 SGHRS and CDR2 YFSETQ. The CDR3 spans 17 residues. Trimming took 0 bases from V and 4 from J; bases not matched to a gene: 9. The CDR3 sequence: CASSLVLQRGRYNEQFF. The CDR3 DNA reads TGCGCCAGCAGCTTGGTCCTCCAGCGGGGGAGATACAATGAGCAGTTCTTC.

The CDR3 DNA sequence: TGCAGCGTTCAAGGAGTTAGCGGGGGGTTTAACACCGGGGAGCTGTTTTTT. Its protein is CSVQGVSGGFNTGELFF. The rearrangement links TRBV29-1 to TRBJ2-2; 10 bases line up with TRBD2. The CDR3 totals 17 residues. Trimming cost V 5 bases and J 2 bases; bases outside gene matches: 11. Germline values: CDR1 SQVTM, CDR2 ANQGSEA.

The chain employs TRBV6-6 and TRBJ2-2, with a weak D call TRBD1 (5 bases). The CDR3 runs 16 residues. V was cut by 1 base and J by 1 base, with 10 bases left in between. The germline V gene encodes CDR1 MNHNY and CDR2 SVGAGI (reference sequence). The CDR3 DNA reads TGTGCCAGCAGTTACTTGGCTCAGGGGAACACCGGGGAGCTGTTTTTT. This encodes CASSYLAQGNTGELFF.

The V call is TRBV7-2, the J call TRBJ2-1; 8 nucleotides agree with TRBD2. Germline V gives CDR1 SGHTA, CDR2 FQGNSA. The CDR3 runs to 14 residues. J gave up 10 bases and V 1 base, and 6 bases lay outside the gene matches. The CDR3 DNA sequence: TGTGCCAGCAGCTTAGGGGCGGGGGGAGGCGAGCAGTTCTTC. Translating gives CASSLGAGGGEQFF. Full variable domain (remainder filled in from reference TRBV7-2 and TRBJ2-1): GAGVSQSPSNKVTEKGKDVELRCDPISGHTALYWYRQSLGQGLEFLIYFQGNSAPDKSGLPSDRFSAERTGGSVSTLTIQRTQQEDSAVYLCASSLGAGGGEQFFGPGTRLTVL.

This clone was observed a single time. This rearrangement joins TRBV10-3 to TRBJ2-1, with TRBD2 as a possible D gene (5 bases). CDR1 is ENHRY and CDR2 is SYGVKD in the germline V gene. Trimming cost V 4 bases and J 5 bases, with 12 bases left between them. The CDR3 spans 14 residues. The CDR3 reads CAISARATDNEQFF. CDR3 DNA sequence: TGTGCCATCAGTGCGCGGGCCACGGACAATGAGCAGTTCTTC.

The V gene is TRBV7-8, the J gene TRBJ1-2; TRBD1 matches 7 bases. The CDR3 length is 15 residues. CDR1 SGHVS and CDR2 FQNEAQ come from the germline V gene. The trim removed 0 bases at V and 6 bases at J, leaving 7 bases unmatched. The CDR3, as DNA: TGTGCCAGCAGCTTAGCGCGAGGGGGCAGGGATGGCTACACCTTC. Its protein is CASSLARGGRDGYTF.

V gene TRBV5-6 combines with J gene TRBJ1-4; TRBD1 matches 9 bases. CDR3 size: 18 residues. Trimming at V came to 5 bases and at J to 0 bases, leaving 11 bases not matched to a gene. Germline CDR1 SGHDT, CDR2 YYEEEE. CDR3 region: CASSSTGTGSPTNEKLFF. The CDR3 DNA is TGTGCCAGCAGTTCTACCGGGACAGGGTCCCCAACTAATGAAAAACTGTTTTTT.

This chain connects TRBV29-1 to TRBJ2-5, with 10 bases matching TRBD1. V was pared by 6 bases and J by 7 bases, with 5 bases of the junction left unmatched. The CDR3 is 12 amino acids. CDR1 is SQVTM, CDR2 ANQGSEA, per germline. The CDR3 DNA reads TGCAGCGTGACCGGGACAGGGGTGACCCAGTACTTC. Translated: CSVTGTGVTQYF.

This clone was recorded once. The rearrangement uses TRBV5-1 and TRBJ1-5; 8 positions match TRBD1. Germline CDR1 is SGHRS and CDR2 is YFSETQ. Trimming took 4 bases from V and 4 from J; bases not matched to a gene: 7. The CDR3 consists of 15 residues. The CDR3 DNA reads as TGCGCCAGCAGCAAGACAGGGGTAACAAATCAGCCCCAGCATTTT. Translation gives CASSKTGVTNQPQHF.

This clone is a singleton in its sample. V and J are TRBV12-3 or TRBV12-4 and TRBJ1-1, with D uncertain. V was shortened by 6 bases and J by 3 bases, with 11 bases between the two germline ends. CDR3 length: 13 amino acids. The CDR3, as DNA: TGTGCCAGCAGAAGGCTTGAGGACACTGAAGCTTTCTTT. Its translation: CASRRLEDTEAFF.

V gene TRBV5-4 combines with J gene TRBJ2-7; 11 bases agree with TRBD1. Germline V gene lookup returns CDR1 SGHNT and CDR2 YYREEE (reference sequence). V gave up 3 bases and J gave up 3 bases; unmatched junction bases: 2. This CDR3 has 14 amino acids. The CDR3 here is CASSSGTGGYEQYF. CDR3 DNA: TGTGCCAGCAGCTCTGGGACAGGGGGCTACGAGCAGTACTTC.

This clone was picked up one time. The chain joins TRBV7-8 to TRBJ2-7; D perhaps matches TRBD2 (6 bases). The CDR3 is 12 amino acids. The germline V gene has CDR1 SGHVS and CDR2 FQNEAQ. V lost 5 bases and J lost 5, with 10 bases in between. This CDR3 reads CASSPTRDEQYF. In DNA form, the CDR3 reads TGTGCCAGCAGCCCGACTAGGGACGAGCAGTACTTC.

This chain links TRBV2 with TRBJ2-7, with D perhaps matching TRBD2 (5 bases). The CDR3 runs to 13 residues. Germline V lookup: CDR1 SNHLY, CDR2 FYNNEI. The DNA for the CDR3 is TGTGCGCTAGCCAAGGCAGAGACCTACGAGCAGTACTTC. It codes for CALAKAETYEQYF.

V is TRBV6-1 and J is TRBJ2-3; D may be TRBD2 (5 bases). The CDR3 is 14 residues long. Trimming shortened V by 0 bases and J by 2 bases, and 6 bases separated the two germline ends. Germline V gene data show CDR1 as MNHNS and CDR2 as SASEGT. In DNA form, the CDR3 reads TGTGCCAGCAGTGAAGCGAGGGTCACAGATACGCAGTATTTT. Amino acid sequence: CASSEARVTDTQYF.

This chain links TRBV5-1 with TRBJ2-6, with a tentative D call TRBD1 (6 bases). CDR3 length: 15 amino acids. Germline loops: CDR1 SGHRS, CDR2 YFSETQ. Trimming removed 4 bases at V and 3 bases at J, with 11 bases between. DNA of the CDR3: TGCGCCAGCAGCGAACAGGGTGGTGGGGCCAACGTCCTGACTTTC. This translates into CASSEQGGGANVLTF.

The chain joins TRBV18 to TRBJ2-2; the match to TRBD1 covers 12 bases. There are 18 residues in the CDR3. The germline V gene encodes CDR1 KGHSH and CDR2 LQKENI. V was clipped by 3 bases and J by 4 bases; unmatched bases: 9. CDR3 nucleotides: TGTGCCAGCTCACCTGGACCGAGGGACAGGGGGCCCACCGGGGAGCTGTTTTTT. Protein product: CASSPGPRDRGPTGELFF.

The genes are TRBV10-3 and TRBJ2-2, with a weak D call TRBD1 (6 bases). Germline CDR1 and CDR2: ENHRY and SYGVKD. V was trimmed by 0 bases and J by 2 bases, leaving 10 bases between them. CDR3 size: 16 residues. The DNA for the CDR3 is TGTGCCATCAGTGAGTCGCAACAGGGAAACACCGGGGAGCTGTTTTTT. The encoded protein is CAISESQQGNTGELFF.

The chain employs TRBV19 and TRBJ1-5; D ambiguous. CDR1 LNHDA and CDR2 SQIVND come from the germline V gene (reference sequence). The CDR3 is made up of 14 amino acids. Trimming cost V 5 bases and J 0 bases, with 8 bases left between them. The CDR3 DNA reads TGTGCCAGTAGTTCCAGTTATAGCAATCAGCCCCAGCATTTT. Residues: CASSSSYSNQPQHF.

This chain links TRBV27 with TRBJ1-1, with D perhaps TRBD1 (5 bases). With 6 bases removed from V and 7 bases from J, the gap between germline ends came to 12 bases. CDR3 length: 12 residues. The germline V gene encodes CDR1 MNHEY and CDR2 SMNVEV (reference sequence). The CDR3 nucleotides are TGTGCCAGCAGATCGGGGGATTTTGAAGCTTTCTTT. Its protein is CASRSGDFEAFF.

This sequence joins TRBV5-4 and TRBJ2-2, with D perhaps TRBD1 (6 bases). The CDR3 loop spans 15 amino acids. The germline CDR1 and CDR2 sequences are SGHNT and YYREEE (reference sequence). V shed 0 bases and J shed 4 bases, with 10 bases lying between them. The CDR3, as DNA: TGTGCCAGCAGCTTGGAACAGGGTGGCACCGGGGAGCTGTTTTTT. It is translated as CASSLEQGGTGELFF. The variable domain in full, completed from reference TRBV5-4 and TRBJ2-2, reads ETGVTQSPTHLIKTRGQQVTLRCSSQSGHNTVSWYQQALGQGPQFIFQYYREEENGRGNFPPRFSGLQFPNYSSELNVNALELDDSALYLCASSLEQGGTGELFFGEGSRLTVL.